Below, one T cell receptor (beta chain) is given with its context. The specificity of this receptor is unknown. Per-nucleotide qualities are absent, and no much larger clonotype sits a single base away. The data were taken from a study of blood T cells in healthy people across ages (dated by TCRdb to between 2014 and 2017). Regarding the study in general: Template switching captured roughly one uniquely barcoded TCR beta cDNA molecule per two T cells in model experiments. Age-related changes in TCR beta repertoire diversity were measured in the study by deep sequencing normalized with unique cDNA molecular identifiers. Four age groups were formed from the donors: young (average approximately 15 years), middle-aged (around 41), aged (approximately 60) and long-lived (82). To avoid experimental bias, donors of different ages were spread randomly across the sequencing lanes. Using the same blood draw, the study looked at two additional independent replicas of 1 million unique cDNA reads for two donors, one aged 18 to 30 and the other aged 80 or older.

The donors were roughly 40 Caucasian individuals from Russia, aged roughly 6 to 100 years, who were systemically healthy. Each donor gave approximately 10 milliliters of peripheral blood, collected into EDTA-treated Vacutainer tubes. PBMCs were isolated by Ficoll-Paque density-gradient centrifugation, with at least 6 million obtained per sample. Total RNA was extracted from PBMCs with Trizol reagent, with at least 5 micrograms obtained per sample. Naive CD45RAhigh/CD27high T cell percentages were measured by flow cytometry on a PBMC aliquot from every donor. The library was obtained by 5' RACE. Sequenced using an Illumina HiSeq 2500. The second PCR ran for about 6 to 11 cycles and used a J-beta primer mix along with a sample-barcoded 5' primer. A template-switch 5' adaptor carrying 12 random nucleotides introduced a unique molecular identifier onto each TCR beta cDNA molecule. Each sample yielded at least 3 million CDR3-containing paired-end reads. First-strand cDNA synthesis was performed from all RNA using the Mint cDNA synthesis kit, with priming by a TRBC-specific oligonucleotide. All cDNA was treated with uracil-DNA glycosylase and then went through a first 18-cycle PCR with the universal primers M1SS and BC2_uni_R. The original pipeline was this. For normalization, 1 million high-quality reads were randomly selected from each sample, with every read carrying a distinct molecular identifier. Instead of being binned into consensus sequences, reads with shared molecular identifiers were discarded. MiTCR, set to a Q25 quality threshold and the strictest error-elimination algorithm, was used for CDR3 identification, clonotype clustering and error correction. A nonparametric unseen species model with Euler transformation was used to estimate lower-bound total TCR beta diversity. TCRdb reprocessed the public reads (quality trimming at Q25 with fastp, clone calling with MiXCR) and kept in-frame beta chains. All rows with the same CDR3 protein become a single entry with the most common DNA and genes. The V and J calls shown here were made by TCRdb, not taken from the authors' results. Across this sample there are more than 1,400,000 distinct CDR3 sequences, with around 39% seen only once. The ten largest make up roughly 7.9% of the sample.

Findings and caveats that apply to the study as a whole: Compared with the aged group, the long-lived group had more naive CD4+ T cells, fewer expanded clones and increased TCR diversity, a pattern suggesting age selection. Since profiling was done on bulk unsorted PBMCs, naive and antigen-experienced compartments could not be conclusively compared. The percentage of naive T cells measured by flow cytometry correlated strongly with observed TCR beta diversity. The CMV infection status of donors was not known, potentially confounding age-related changes in expanded clonotypes. Estimates of total diversity from one million sequenced T cells were regarded as lower bounds and underestimates. As age increased, observed TCR beta diversity per million T cells dropped in a roughly linear way, and a significant reduction was already evident by age about 40.

The sequence was obtained from a woman between 18 and 29 years old in good health. Sequencing input: blood.

The CDR3 protein: CAITPSREDEQYF. The DNA sequence is TGTGCCATTACCCCTTCGAGGGAAGACGAGCAGTACTTC. The rearrangement joined TRBV10-3 to TRBJ2-4, and perhaps TRBD2 as D gene, on 5 matching bases. The better agreement between TRBJ2-7 and the DNA end casts doubt on the J call. Including the terminal cysteine and phenylalanine, the CDR3 comprises 13 residues. The only DNA kept is the CDR3, 39 bases in frame from the first base. From a lookup of the germline V gene, CDR1 and CDR2 are ENHRY and SYGVKD.